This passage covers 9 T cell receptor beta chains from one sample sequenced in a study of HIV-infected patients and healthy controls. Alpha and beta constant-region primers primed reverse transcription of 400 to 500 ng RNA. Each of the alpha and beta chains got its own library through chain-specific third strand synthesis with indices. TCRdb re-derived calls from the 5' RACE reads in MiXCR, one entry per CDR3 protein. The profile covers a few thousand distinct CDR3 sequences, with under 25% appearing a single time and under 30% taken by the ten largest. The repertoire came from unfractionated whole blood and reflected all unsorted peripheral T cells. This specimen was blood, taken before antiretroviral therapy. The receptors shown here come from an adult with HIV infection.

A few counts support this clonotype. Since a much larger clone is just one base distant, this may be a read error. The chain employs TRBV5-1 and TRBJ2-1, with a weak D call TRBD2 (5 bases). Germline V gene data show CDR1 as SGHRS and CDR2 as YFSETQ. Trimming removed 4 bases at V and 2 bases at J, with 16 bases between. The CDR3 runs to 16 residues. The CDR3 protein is CASSEDRGFTYNEQFF. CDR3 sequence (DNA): TGCGCCAGCAGCGAGGACCGAGGGTTCACCTACAATGAGCAGTTCTTC.

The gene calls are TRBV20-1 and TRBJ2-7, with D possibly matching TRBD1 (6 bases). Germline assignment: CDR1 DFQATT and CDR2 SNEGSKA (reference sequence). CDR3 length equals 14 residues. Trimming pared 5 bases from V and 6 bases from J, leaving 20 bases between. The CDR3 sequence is CSAGGGLPPREQYF. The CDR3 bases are TGCAGTGCTGGGGGCGGGTTACCCCCTCGCGAGCAGTACTTC.

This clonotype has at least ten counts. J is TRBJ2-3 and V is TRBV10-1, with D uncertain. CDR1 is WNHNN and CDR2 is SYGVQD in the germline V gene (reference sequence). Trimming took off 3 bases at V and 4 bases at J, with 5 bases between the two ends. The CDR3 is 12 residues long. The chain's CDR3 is CASSDRADTQYF. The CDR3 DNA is TGCGCCAGCAGTGACCGGGCAGATACGCAGTATTTT.

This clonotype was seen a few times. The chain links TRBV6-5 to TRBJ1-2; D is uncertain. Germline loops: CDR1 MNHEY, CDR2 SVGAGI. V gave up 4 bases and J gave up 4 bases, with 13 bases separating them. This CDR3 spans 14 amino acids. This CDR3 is CASSSDPPGYGYTF. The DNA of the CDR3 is TGTGCCAGCAGTTCGGATCCCCCTGGCTATGGCTACACCTTC.

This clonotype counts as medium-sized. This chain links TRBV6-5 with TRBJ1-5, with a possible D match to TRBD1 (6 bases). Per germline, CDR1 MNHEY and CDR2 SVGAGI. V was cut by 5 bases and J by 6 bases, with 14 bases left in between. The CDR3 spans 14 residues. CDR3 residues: CASSQRTGAQPQHF. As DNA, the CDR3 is TGTGCCAGCAGTCAGAGGACGGGGGCTCAGCCCCAGCATTTT.

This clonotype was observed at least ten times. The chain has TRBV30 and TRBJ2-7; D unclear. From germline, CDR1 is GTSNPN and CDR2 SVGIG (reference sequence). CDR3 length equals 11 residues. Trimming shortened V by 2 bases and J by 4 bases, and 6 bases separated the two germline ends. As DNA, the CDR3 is TGTGCCTGGAGTAACGCGTACGAGCAGTACTTC. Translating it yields CAWSNAYEQYF.

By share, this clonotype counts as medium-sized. The CDR3 DNA reads as TGTGCCACCAGCAGAGATCGTCAGAAGACCCAGTACTTC. Translating gives CATSRDRQKTQYF. This chain connects TRBV15 to TRBJ2-5; no clear D gene. Germline V CDR1 and CDR2: LNHNV, YYDKDF (reference sequence). The CDR3 totals 13 residues. The V and J ends lost 0 bases and 6 bases respectively, with 8 bases between them.

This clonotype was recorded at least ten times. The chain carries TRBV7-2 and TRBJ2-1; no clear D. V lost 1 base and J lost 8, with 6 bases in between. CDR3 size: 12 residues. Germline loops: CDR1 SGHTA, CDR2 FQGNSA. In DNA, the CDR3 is TGTGCCAGCAGCTTAGGGACCCATGAGCAGTTCTTC. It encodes CASSLGTHEQFF.

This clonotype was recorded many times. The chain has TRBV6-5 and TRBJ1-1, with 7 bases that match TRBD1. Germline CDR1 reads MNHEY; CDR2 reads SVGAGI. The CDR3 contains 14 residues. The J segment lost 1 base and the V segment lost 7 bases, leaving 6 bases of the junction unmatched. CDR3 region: CASTVSGGNTEAFF. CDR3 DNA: TGTGCCAGCACGGTGTCAGGGGGGAACACTGAAGCTTTCTTT.